This TCR beta chain was recorded in a study of blood T cell repertoires in COVID-19. About the study: Italy, Spain and the United States were the sources of the convalescent and acute COVID-19 samples.

In the source study's methods: By means of reference gene primer amplification, nucleated cell counts were estimated. TCRdb's table, derived via immunoSEQ multiplex PCR, lists solely in-frame clones and lacks some. That table gives V, J and clone size, and the DNA gave D and trimming. The profile covers roughly 350,000 clones, with around 87% appearing a single time and around 4% taken by the ten largest. The sample comprised peripheral blood. The sequence came from a woman aged 45 to 65 with active or convalescent COVID-19.

The CDR3 DNA reads TGTGCCAGTAACGACAGGGGTACCGCAGATACGCAGTATTTT. Translation: CASNDRGTADTQYF. V and J are TRBV19 and TRBJ2-3, with 8 bases aligning to TRBD1. The CDR3 totals 14 residues. Germline V gene data show CDR1 as LNHDA and CDR2 as SQIVND (reference sequence). V was pared by 7 bases and J by 4 bases, with 7 bases of the junction left unmatched.